The sequence of this T cell receptor beta chain was determined in a study of blood T cell repertoires in COVID-19. In the study overall: Samples taken during acute and convalescent COVID-19 were collected in the United States, Italy and Spain. T cells, B-cell-depleted T cells, or PBMCs supplied cDNA or gDNA.

The V end was cut by 7 bases, the J end by 6 bases, with 13 bases between. Per germline, CDR1 SNHLY and CDR2 FYNNEI. The CDR3 is 13 residues long. Original processing methods: Scientists estimated how many nucleated cells there were by amplifying reference gene primers. Using immunoSEQ multiplex PCR, the repertoire was profiled, and TCRdb retains in-frame clones only, with some absent. That table supplies the V and J calls and clone size; D and trimming were determined from the DNA. In the table there are more than 100,000 clones, about 88% of which are singletons. The sample taken for sequencing was peripheral blood. This chain links TRBV2 with TRBJ1-5; perhaps TRBD1 as D (5 bases). The receptor comes from a woman of 80 years or more with acute or convalescent COVID-19. Written as DNA, the CDR3 is TGTGCCAGCAACCCAGGGCCAAGTCAGCCCCAGCATTTT. This translates into CASNPGPSQPQHF.